This note documents a single TCR beta chain sequence. Its antigen is not known. TCRdb keeps only in-frame clones here, not all; method: immunoSEQ multiplex PCR. Found here are around 13,000 clones, around 84% of them singletons; the top ten hold approximately 30%. These data belong to a study of EBV T-cell therapy then PD-1 blockade in nasopharyngeal carcinoma. Regarding treatment: AdE1-LMPpoly-expanded autologous EBV-specific T-cell therapy followed by anti-PD-1 nivolumab. V gave up 1 base and J gave up 0 bases, with 8 bases separating them. The CDR3 is made up of 15 amino acids. Germline V gives CDR1 LNHNV, CDR2 YYDKDF (reference sequence).

The TCR originated in a man aged 35 to 55 with nasopharyngeal carcinoma. This sequence joins TRBV15 and TRBJ2-3, with D tentatively TRBD1 (6 bases). Sequencing was performed on CD8+ T cells from blood, taken around day 100 from a patient whose treatment included autologous EBV-specific T cells and nivolumab. The CDR3 nucleotides are TGTGCCACCAGCAGAGTTGGGACAAGCACAGATACGCAGTATTTT. Its protein product is CATSRVGTSTDTQYF.